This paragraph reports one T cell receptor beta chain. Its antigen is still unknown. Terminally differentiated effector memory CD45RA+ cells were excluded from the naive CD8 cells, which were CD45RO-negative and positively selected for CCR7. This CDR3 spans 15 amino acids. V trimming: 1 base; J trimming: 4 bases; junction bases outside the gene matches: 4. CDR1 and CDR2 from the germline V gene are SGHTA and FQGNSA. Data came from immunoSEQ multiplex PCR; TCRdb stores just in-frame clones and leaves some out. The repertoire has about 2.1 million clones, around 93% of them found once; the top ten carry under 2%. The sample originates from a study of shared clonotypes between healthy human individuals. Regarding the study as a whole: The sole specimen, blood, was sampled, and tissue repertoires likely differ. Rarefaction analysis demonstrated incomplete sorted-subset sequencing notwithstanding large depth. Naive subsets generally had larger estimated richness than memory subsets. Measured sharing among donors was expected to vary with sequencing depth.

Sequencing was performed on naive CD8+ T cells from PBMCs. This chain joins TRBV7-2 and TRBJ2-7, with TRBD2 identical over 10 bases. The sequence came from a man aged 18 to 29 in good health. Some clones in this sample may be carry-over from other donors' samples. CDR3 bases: TGTGCCAGCAGCTTAGTGGCTAGCGGGGGTTACGAGCAGTACTTC. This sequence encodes CASSLVASGGYEQYF.